This T cell receptor (beta chain) comes out of a study of blood T cell repertoires in COVID-19 (dated by TCRdb to 2020 to 2021). Study-wide context: Samples from collaborators originated in the United States, Italy and Spain and spanned both the acute and convalescent phases of COVID-19. A de-identified subject ID, COVID-19 status, age in years and sex were almost always included in the sample metadata. Subjects who had been exposed to COVID-19, were actively infected with it, or had recovered from it provided the deeply sampled blood TCRbeta repertoires that made up the dataset. A freely available public database, intended as a resource for researchers studying the immune response to SARS-CoV-2, is where the repertoires were released. The prospective study material was composed of cDNA or gDNA derived from T cells, B-cell-depleted T cells, or PBMCs. Samples were obtained from the ongoing ImmuneRACE study (first 160 participants) and from some 1,200 subjects provided by 6 global collaborators. Where HLA class I and class II types were available, the types were taken from metadata supplied by the sample provider, not from assay-based typing. Paper-wide results and their limitations: How much clinical and demographic metadata was included differed by source and by participant, and the metadata was provided uncurated.

From the cysteine up to the phenylalanine, the CDR3 has a length of 12 residues. Left in the record is the CDR3 DNA by itself, 36 bases read in frame from the first base. The junction carries 13 bases between V and J, which are trimmed by 6 bases and 8 bases respectively. CDR1 is given as MNHEY and CDR2 as SVGAGI, both from the germline V gene. On this clone: No cognate antigen has been identified for it. No base-level quality is on record; no much larger clone is a single base apart.

In Seattle, one collaborating source enrolled patients while the infection was active and tracked those patients longitudinally over the course of disease. Each collaborating institution followed its own protocols to collect whole blood in K2EDTA tubes. For TCRbeta analysis, collaborators shipped samples as frozen whole blood, isolated PBMCs, or DNA extracted from either of those sample types. TCRbeta CDR3 regions were amplified from genomic DNA using the immunoSEQ Assay, a bias-controlled multiplex PCR. Regarding the original processing steps: Within the assay, amplification of reference gene primers was used to estimate how many nucleated cells each sample contained. To quantify the absolute abundance of each unique TCRbeta CDR3 rearrangement, sequence reads were collapsed and filtered. Productive Simpson clonality was computed per sample as the square root of Simpson's diversity index over productive rearrangements. The source is immuneACCESS, and TCRdb retained only in-frame sequences with V and J called. Part of the clones is not carried over; for the studies checked, unresolved V genes explain less than half of this, and the remainder is unexplained. The DNA gave D and trimming, while V, J and clone size come from that table. This sample has about 170,000 clones in its table, and 80% to 90% of those were observed once. Roughly 15% of the sample lies in the top ten.

This chain is built from TRBV6-5 and TRBJ1-1; TRBD1 might be the D gene, on 6 matching bases. Source material: peripheral blood. The receptor was derived from a woman aged 70 to 79 with COVID-19, enrolled during active disease. At the DNA level, the sequence is TGTGCCAGCAGGGGGACACCTTCCGAAGCTTTCTTT. It translates as CASRGTPSEAFF.